This entry lists 8 T cell receptor beta chains sequenced from one sample in a study of blood T cell repertoires in COVID-19. Libraries were prepared by immunoSEQ multiplex PCR; TCRdb keeps only in-frame clonotypes and omits some of them. The table has about 150,000 clones, around 91% seen once. The sequenced sample consisted of peripheral blood. The receptors were sampled from a man younger than 35 with COVID-19, enrolled during active disease.

This sequence joins TRBV6-5 and TRBJ1-1, with a possible D match to TRBD1 (5 bases). Deletions cut 0 bases from V and 1 base from J, with 12 bases between. In germline, CDR1 is MNHEY, CDR2 SVGAGI. This CDR3 has 16 amino acids. This CDR3 is CASSYSTVRANTEAFF. The CDR3 DNA reads as TGTGCCAGCAGTTACTCGACGGTCAGGGCGAACACTGAAGCTTTCTTT.

The V call is TRBV5-1, the J call TRBJ2-1, with 7 bases lining up with TRBD1. Per the germline V gene, CDR1 is SGHRS and CDR2 is YFSETQ. The V and J ends lost 4 bases and 7 bases, in that order; junction bases with no gene match: 14. CDR3 length: 16 residues. The CDR3 DNA reads as TGCGCCAGCAGCCCATTTCCCGACAGGGTCGGTAATGAGCAGTTCTTC. Amino acid sequence: CASSPFPDRVGNEQFF.

CDR3 residues: CASSLFPRGPYNEQFF. The CDR3 coding sequence is TGTGCCAGCAGTTTATTTCCCCGTGGCCCCTACAATGAGCAGTTCTTC. This sequence joins TRBV27 and TRBJ2-1; D is ambiguous. Germline V gene sequence: CDR1 MNHEY, CDR2 SMNVEV (reference sequence). CDR3 length: 16 residues. V was trimmed by 1 base and J by 2 bases, leaving 12 bases between them.

V usage is TRBV9 and J usage is TRBJ2-1; D remains unclear. From germline, CDR1 is SGDLS and CDR2 YYNGEE. The V end was cut by 0 bases, the J end by 4 bases, with 8 bases between. This CDR3 region has 14 residues. The DNA for the CDR3 is TGTGCCAGCAGCGTAGATCCTAATTACAATGAGCAGTTCTTC. The encoded protein is CASSVDPNYNEQFF.

This sequence joins TRBV7-9 and TRBJ1-2, with D unclear. Trimming took 2 bases from V and 2 from J, leaving 18 bases between them. The CDR3 sequence is 17 residues long. Per germline, CDR1 SEHNR and CDR2 FQNEAQ (reference sequence). The CDR3 sequence: CASSLSGGLEINYGYTF. DNA of the CDR3: TGTGCCAGCAGCTTATCGGGTGGCCTAGAGATAAACTATGGCTACACCTTC.

The chain links TRBV7-2 to TRBJ2-3; 13 positions agree with TRBD2. V dropped 2 bases and J dropped 6; count of bases not matched to a gene: 8. The CDR3 spans 17 residues. Germline V gene data show CDR1 as SGHTA and CDR2 as FQGNSA. The CDR3 coding sequence is TGTGCCAGCAGCTTAAGGATTACTAGCGGGAGGGGGGATACGCAGTATTTT. It yields the protein CASSLRITSGRGDTQYF.

The CDR3 loop reads CASSPSDIAGVYNEQFF. Written as DNA, the CDR3 is TGTGCCAGCAGCCCGTCCGATATAGCGGGAGTCTACAATGAGCAGTTCTTC. This chain joins TRBV7-9 and TRBJ2-1; 9 bases fit TRBD2. Per the germline V gene, CDR1 is SEHNR and CDR2 is FQNEAQ (reference sequence). Trimming took 5 bases from V and 3 from J; bases not matched to a gene: 11. The CDR3 is 17 residues long.

The chain joins TRBV13 to TRBJ2-7; D may be TRBD1 (6 bases). V lost 5 bases and J 5 bases, leaving 25 bases between the germline ends. CDR1 and CDR2 (germline): PRHDT, FYEKMQ (reference sequence). The CDR3 contains 17 residues. The CDR3 is CASSTQTSTGSVHEQYF. The CDR3 DNA sequence: TGTGCCAGCAGCACTCAAACTTCGACAGGTTCAGTCCACGAGCAGTACTTC.